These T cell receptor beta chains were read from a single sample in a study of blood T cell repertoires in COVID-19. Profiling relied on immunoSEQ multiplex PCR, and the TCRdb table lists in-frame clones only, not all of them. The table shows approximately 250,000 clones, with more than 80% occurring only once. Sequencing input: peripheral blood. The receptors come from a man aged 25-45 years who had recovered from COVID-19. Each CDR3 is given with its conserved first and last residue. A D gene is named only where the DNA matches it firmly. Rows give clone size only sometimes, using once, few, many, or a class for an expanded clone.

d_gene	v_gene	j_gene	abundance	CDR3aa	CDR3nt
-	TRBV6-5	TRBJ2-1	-	CASRDNRGEQFF	TGTGCCAGCAGGGACAACCGTGGGGAGCAGTTCTTC
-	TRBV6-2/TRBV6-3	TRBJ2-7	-	CASSYSGGSTNEQYF	TGTGCCAGCAGTTACAGTGGGGGGTCGACGAACGAGCAGTACTTC
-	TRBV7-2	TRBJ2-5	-	CASSLSAGETQYF	TGTGCCAGCAGCTTATCGGCGGGGGAGACCCAGTACTTC
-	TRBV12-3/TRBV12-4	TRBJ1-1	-	CASSPRGYAEAFF	TGTGCCAGCAGCCCCAGGGGCTATGCTGAAGCTTTCTTT
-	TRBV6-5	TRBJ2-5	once	CASTLGGGQETQYF	TGTGCCAGCACCCTAGGGGGGGGCCAAGAGACCCAGTACTTC
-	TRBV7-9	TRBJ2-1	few	CASSYGQFDNEQFF	TGTGCCAGCAGCTACGGACAATTCGACAATGAGCAGTTCTTC
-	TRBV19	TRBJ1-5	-	CASSIHRGGNQPQHF	TGTGCCAGTAGTATCCATCGGGGGGGCAATCAGCCCCAGCATTTT
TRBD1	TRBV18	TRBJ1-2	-	CASSIRDRTYGYTF	TGTGCCAGCTCCATTAGGGACAGGACCTATGGCTACACCTTC
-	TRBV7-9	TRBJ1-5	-	CASSSDYNSNQPQHF	TGTGCCAGCAGCTCGGACTACAACAGCAATCAGCCCCAGCATTTT
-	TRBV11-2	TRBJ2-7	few	CASSPGDRGYSYEQYF	TGTGCCAGCAGCCCCGGGGACCGGGGGTACTCCTACGAGCAGTACTTC
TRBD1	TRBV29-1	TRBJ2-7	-	CSVGQGGPYEQYF	TGCAGCGTAGGACAGGGCGGCCCCTACGAGCAGTACTTC
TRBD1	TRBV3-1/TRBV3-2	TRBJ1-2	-	CASGTGLYHGYTF	TGTGCCAGTGGGACAGGTCTTTACCATGGCTACACCTTC
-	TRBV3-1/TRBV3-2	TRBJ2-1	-	CASSQGRGDEQFF	TGTGCCAGCAGCCAGGGGCGCGGAGATGAGCAGTTCTTC
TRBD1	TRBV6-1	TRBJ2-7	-	CASSDHPGGPPYEQYF	TGTGCCAGCAGTGACCATCCAGGGGGACCCCCTTACGAGCAGTACTTC
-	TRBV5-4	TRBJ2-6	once	CASSLSTGANVLTF	TGTGCCAGCAGCTTATCTACTGGGGCCAACGTCCTGACTTTC
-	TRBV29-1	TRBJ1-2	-	CSVDQQGYGYTF	TGCAGCGTAGATCAACAGGGATATGGCTACACCTTC
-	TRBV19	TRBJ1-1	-	CASSIKRGLHTEAFF	TGTGCCAGTAGTATTAAAAGGGGGTTACACACTGAAGCTTTCTTT
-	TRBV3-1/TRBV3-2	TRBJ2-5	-	CASSNRGAGETQYF	TGTGCCAGCAGCAACCGGGGGGCCGGGGAGACCCAGTACTTC
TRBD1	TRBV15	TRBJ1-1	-	CATSRSGIRTGRDTEAFF	TGTGCCACCAGCAGATCGGGTATTAGGACAGGCCGCGACACTGAAGCTTTCTTT
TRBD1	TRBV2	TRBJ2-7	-	CASLGQVTLSSYEQYF	TGTGCCAGCTTGGGACAGGTGACCTTAAGCTCCTACGAGCAGTACTTC
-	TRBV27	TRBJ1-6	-	CASSPSTGNSPLHF	TGTGCCAGCAGTCCATCGACGGGAAATTCACCCCTCCACTTT
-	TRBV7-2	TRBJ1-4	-	CASSLAGSRPYEKLFF	TGTGCCAGCAGCTTGGCGGGTTCTCGCCCCTATGAAAAACTGTTTTTT
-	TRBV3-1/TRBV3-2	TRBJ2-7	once	CASSQDLGGPRSYEQYF	TGTGCCAGCAGCCAAGATCTAGGGGGACCCCGCTCCTACGAGCAGTACTTC
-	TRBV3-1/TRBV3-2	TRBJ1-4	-	CASSSNRATTNEKLFF	TGTGCCAGCAGCTCCAACAGGGCTACTACTAATGAAAAACTGTTTTTT
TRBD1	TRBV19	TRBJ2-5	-	CASSSTGAVETQYF	TGTGCCAGTAGCAGTACAGGGGCGGTTGAGACCCAGTACTTC
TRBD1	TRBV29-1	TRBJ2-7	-	CSGGDRGPYEQYF	TGCAGCGGGGGGGACAGGGGCCCCTACGAGCAGTACTTC
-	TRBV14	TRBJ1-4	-	CASSHLQGGRGLNEKLFF	TGTGCCAGCAGCCACCTACAGGGTGGGAGAGGTCTTAATGAAAAACTGTTTTTT
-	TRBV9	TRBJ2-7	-	CASSVGLQGRGPYEQYF	TGTGCCAGCAGCGTAGGCCTCCAGGGGCGGGGGCCCTACGAGCAGTACTTC
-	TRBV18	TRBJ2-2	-	CASSPGQGNTGELFF	TGTGCCAGCTCACCAGGGCAGGGGAACACCGGGGAGCTGTTTTTT
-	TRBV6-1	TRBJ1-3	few	CASSEIPGYGNTIYF	TGTGCCAGCAGTGAAATTCCCGGGTATGGAAACACCATATATTTT
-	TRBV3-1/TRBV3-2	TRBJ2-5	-	CASSQDGRRETQYF	TGTGCCAGCAGCCAAGATGGAAGGAGGGAGACCCAGTACTTC
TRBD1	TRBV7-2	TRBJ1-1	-	CASSEWDSLNTEAFF	TGTGCCAGCAGCGAATGGGACAGCCTGAACACTGAAGCTTTCTTT
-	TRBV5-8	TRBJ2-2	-	CASSPSRALIRGNTGELFF	TGTGCCAGCAGCCCATCCCGAGCCCTAATTCGAGGGAACACCGGGGAGCTGTTTTTT
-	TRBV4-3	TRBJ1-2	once	CASSRRTDNYGYTF	TGCGCCAGCAGCAGACGGACAGATAACTATGGCTACACCTTC
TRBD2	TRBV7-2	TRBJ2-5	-	CASSTGLAGGRGETQYF	TGTGCCAGCAGCACAGGACTAGCGGGGGGGCGGGGTGAGACCCAGTACTTC
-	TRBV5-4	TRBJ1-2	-	CASSSLGVNYGYTF	TGTGCCAGCAGCTCGCTGGGAGTTAACTATGGCTACACCTTC
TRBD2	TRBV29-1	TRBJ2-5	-	CSVSILAATLGETQYF	TGCAGCGTCAGTATACTAGCGGCGACCCTCGGGGAGACCCAGTACTTC
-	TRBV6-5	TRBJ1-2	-	CASRGEGVYGYTF	TGTGCCAGCAGAGGCGAGGGCGTCTATGGCTACACCTTC
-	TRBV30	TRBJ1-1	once	CAWTRRVNTEAFF	TGTGCCTGGACTCGTCGGGTGAACACTGAAGCTTTCTTT
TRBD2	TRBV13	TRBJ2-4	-	CASSPTSGGAAYF	TGTGCCAGCAGCCCAACTAGCGGGGGGGCGGCTTACTTC